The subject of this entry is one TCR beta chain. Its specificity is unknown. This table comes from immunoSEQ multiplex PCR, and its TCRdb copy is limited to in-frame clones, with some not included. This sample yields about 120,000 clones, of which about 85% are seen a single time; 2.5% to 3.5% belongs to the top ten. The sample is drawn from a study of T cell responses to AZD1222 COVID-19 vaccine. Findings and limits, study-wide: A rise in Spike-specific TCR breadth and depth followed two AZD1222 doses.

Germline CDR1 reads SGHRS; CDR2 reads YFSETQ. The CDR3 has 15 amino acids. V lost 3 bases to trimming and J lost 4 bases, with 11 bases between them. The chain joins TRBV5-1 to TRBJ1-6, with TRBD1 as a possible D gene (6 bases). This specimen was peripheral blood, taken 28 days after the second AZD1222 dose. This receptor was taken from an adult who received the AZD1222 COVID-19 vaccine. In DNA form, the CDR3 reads TGCGCCAGCAGCTCCCCCGGACAGTATAATTCACCCCTCCACTTT. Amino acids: CASSSPGQYNSPLHF.